This paragraph covers one T cell receptor beta chain sequence. Its recognized antigen is unknown. Base qualities are missing; no much larger clone stands one base away. The CDR3 measures 12 amino acids from cysteine to phenylalanine. The sequence is cut down to CDR3 DNA, 36 bases in frame from base 1. The CDR1 and CDR2 encoded by the germline V gene (reference sequence) are LGHDT and YNNKEL. V is cut by 0 bases and J by 6 bases, and the space between the germline ends is 5 bases. TCRbeta CDR3 regions were amplified from genomic DNA by means of the immunoSEQ Assay, a bias-controlled multiplex PCR. On the study's bioinformatics: The number of nucleated cells in each sample was estimated by amplification of reference gene primers within the assay. To quantify the absolute abundance of each unique TCRbeta CDR3 rearrangement, sequence reads were collapsed and filtered. Productive Simpson clonality was computed per sample as the square root of Simpson's diversity index over productive rearrangements. Held by TCRdb, this immuneACCESS table contains in-frame sequences only and omits some clones. Under half of the omission traces to an unresolved V gene where checked; the cause of the rest is unknown. That table is the source of V, J and clone size, and D and trimming were worked out from the DNA. Across this sample there are about 110,000 clones, with about 80% seen only once. The ten largest account for about 6.6% of the sample.

Whole blood was collected in K2EDTA tubes by collaborating institutions according to the institutions' own protocols. For TCRbeta analysis, collaborators shipped samples in one of three forms: frozen whole blood, isolated PBMCs, or DNA extracted from either of those sample types. The data were obtained in a study of blood T cell repertoires in COVID-19 (TCRdb year 2020). Background for the entire study: The collaborator samples originated in the United States, Italy and Spain and spanned the acute and convalescent phases of COVID-19. The prospective study material was composed of cDNA or gDNA derived from T cells, B-cell-depleted T cells, or PBMCs. The dataset comprised deeply sampled blood TCRbeta repertoires from subjects exposed to, actively infected with, or recovered from COVID-19. The repertoires were released in a freely available public database intended as a resource for research on the immune response to SARS-CoV-2. Samples came from the ongoing ImmuneRACE study (first 160 participants) plus 1,254 subjects from 6 global collaborators. Nearly every sample came with metadata listing a de-identified subject ID, COVID-19 status, age in years and sex. Where available, HLA class I and class II types were taken from metadata supplied by the sample provider and were not determined by assay-based typing.

Study-wide conclusions, independent of this receptor: Clinical and demographic metadata were provided uncurated, with the amount varying by source and participant.

This TCR came from a woman between 45 and 60 years old with acute or convalescent COVID-19. The material sequenced was peripheral blood. In this chain, TRBV3-1 (or the pseudogene TRBV3-2) is recombined with TRBJ1-1, with the D gene not confidently named. The CDR3 protein: CASSQDSSEAFF. The nucleotide sequence reads as follows: TGTGCCAGCAGCCAAGATTCTTCTGAAGCTTTCTTT.